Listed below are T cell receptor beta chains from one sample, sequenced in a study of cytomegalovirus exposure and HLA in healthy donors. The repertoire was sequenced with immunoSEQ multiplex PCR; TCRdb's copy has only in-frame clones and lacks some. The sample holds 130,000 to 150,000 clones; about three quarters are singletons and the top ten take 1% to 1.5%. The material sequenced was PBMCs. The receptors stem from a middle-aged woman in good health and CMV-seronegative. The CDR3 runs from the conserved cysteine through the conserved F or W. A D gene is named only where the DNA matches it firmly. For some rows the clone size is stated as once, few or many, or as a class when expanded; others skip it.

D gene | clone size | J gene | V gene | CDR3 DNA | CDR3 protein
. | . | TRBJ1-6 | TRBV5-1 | TGCGCCAGCACCTTGCAGGGGATCCCTAATTCACCCCTCCACTTT | CASTLQGIPNSPLHF
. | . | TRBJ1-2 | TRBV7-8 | TGTGCCAGCAGCTTAGAACCGGAGGGCTATGGCTACACCTTC | CASSLEPEGYGYTF
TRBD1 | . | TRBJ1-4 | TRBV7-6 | TGTGCCAGCAGCCTCTCCTGGGGGACAGGGAATGAAAAACTGTTTTTT | CASSLSWGTGNEKLFF
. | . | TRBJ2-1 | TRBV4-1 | TGCGCCAGCAGCCCCTCCACAGGCACTTACAATGAGCAGTTCTTC | CASSPSTGTYNEQFF
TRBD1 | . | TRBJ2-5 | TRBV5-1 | TGCGCCAGCAGCGCAGGACAGGGGCAAGAGACCCAGTACTTC | CASSAGQGQETQYF
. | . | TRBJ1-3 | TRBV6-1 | TGTGCCAGCAGTGATTCTGACAGCTCTGGAAACACCATATATTTT | CASSDSDSSGNTIYF
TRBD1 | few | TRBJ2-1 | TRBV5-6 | TGTGCCAGCAGCCCGGGACAGAACAATGAGCAGTTCTTC | CASSPGQNNEQFF
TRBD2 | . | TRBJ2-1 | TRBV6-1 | TGTGCCAGCAGTGAACTAGCGGGGGGGTACAATGAGCAGTTCTTC | CASSELAGGYNEQFF
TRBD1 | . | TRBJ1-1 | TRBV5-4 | TGTGCCAGCAGCTCCTGGACAGGGGGTCTGACTGAAGCTTTCTTT | CASSSWTGGLTEAFF
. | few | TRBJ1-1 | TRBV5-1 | TGCGCCAGCAGCTTAGACAGTTTGAACACTGAAGCTTTCTTT | CASSLDSLNTEAFF
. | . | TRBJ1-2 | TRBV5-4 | TGTGCCAGCAGCTCCGCCGGGGTTTATGGCTACACCTTC | CASSSAGVYGYTF
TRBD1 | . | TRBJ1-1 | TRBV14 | TGTGCCAGCAGCCAAGGACAGGGGGCTGAAGCTTTCTTT | CASSQGQGAEAFF
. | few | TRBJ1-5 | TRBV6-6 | TGTGCCAGCGACAGCGTTAATCAGCCCCAGCATTTT | CASDSVNQPQHF
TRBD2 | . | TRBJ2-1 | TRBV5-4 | TGTGCCAGCAGCGGCGTAGCGGGGGGACTTACCAATGAGCAGTTCTTC | CASSGVAGGLTNEQFF
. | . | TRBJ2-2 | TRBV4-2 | TGTGCCAGCAGCCAAGATCCCCCTATTCTTGACAAGGAGAACACCGGGGAGCTGTTTTTT | CASSQDPPILDKENTGELFF
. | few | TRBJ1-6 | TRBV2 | TGTGCCAGCAGTCAGGGGTCATCTACACCCCTCCACTTT | CASSQGSSTPLHF
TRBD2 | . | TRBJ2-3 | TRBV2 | TGTGCCAGCAGTGAATTTCTAGCGGGGGGCACAGATACGCAGTATTTT | CASSEFLAGGTDTQYF
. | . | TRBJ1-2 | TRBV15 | TGTGCCACCAGCCATAGTGACAGGCCCCAGAGTGGCTACACCTTC | CATSHSDRPQSGYTF
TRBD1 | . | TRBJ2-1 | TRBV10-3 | TGTGCAGCCAGGGACAGCTCCTACAATGAGCAGTTCTTC | CAARDSSYNEQFF
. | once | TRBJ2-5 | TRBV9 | TGTGCCAGCAGCCAGGGTACTCACGAGACCCAGTACTTC | CASSQGTHETQYF
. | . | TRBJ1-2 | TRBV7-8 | TGTGCCAGCAGCTTAGATGAGGTTAGCTATGGCTACACCTTC | CASSLDEVSYGYTF
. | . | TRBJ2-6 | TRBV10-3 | TGTGCCACAGCGCCTTCCCTCGTCGGGGCCAACGTCCTGACTTTC | CATAPSLVGANVLTF
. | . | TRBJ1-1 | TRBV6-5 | TGTGCCAGCAGTTACATTGGGGGGACCACTGAAGCTTTCTTT | CASSYIGGTTEAFF
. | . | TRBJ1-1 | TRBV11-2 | TGTGCCAGCAGCTTTAGTGTTTCTGAAGCTTTCTTT | CASSFSVSEAFF
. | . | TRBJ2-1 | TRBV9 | TGTGCCAGCAGCCCCGAACTAGGAGCTTACAATGAGCAGTTCTTC | CASSPELGAYNEQFF
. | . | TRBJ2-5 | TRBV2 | TGTGCCAGCAGTGACCTCCTACGGGGTTTCCAAGAGACCCAGTACTTC | CASSDLLRGFQETQYF
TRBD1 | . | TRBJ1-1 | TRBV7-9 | TGTGCCAGCAGCTCTCCGGGACAGGGTGTTGAAGCTTTCTTT | CASSSPGQGVEAFF
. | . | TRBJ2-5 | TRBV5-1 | TGCGCCAGCAGCCCGAGCAGGGAAGAGACCCAGTACTTC | CASSPSREETQYF
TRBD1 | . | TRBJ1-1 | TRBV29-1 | TGCAGCGTCGCGACAGGGGGGATGAACACTGAAGCTTTCTTT | CSVATGGMNTEAFF
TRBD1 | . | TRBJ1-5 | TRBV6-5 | TGTGCCAGCAGTGACTCGGGACAGGGGTATCAGCCCCAGCATTTT | CASSDSGQGYQPQHF
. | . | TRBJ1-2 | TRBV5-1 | TGCGCCAGCAGCTTGGAGTGGGACACCGGCTACACCTTC | CASSLEWDTGYTF
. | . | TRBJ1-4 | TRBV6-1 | TGTGCCAGCAGTACCAGGTCTCTCAATGAAAAACTGTTTTTT | CASSTRSLNEKLFF
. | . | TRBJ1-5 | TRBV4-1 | TGCGCCAGCAGTCCTACCCCCAATCAGCCCCAGCATTTT | CASSPTPNQPQHF
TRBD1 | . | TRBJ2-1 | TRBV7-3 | TGTGCCAGCAGCTATATCGGGACAGGAGACAATGAGCAGTTCTTC | CASSYIGTGDNEQFF
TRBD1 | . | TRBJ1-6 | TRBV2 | TGTGCCAGCAGGGGACAGTCTGGGGGTTCACCCCTCCACTTT | CASRGQSGGSPLHF
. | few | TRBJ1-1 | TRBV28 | TGTGCCAGCATCGGGGGGGCAACTGAAGCTTTCTTT | CASIGGATEAFF
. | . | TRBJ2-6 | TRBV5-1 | TGCGCCAGCAGCTTGGTAGTGGGAGCTGGGGCCAACGTCCTGACTTTC | CASSLVVGAGANVLTF
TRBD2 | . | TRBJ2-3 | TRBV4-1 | TGCGCCAGCAGCCAGAACGTTCTAGCGGGGGGGCCGTCAGATACGCAGTATTTT | CASSQNVLAGGPSDTQYF
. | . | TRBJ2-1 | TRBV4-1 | TGCGCCAGCAGCCAAGGGCGGGGCTACTCCTACAATGAGCAGTTCTTC | CASSQGRGYSYNEQFF
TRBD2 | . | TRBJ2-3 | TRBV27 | TGTGCCAGCAGTTCTCAGCGGGGGGTTGGAGATACGCAGTATTTT | CASSSQRGVGDTQYF
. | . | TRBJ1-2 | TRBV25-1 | TGTGCCAGTGCGCCGGGTCCTAACTATGGCTACACCTTC | CASAPGPNYGYTF
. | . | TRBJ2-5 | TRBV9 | TGTGCCAGCAGCGTGTCAGGGGACCAAGAGACCCAGTACTTC | CASSVSGDQETQYF
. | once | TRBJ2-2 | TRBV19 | TGTGCCAGTAGTATAATCGTCGGGGAGCTGTTTTTT | CASSIIVGELFF
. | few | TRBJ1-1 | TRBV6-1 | TGTGCCAGCAGCCCCGAGGTTGAAGCTTTCTTT | CASSPEVEAFF
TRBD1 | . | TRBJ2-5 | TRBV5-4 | TGTGCCAGCAGCACCCGACAGGGGGAGACCCAGTACTTC | CASSTRQGETQYF
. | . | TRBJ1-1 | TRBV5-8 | TGTGCCAGCAGCTTGGGAGAGAACACTGAAGCTTTCTTT | CASSLGENTEAFF
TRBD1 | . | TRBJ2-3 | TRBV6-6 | TGTGCCAGCAGTTTAGGGACAGCCTACACAGATACGCAGTATTTT | CASSLGTAYTDTQYF
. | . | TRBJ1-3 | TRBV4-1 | TGCGCCAGCAGCCAGACAGTTTCTGGAAACACCATATATTTT | CASSQTVSGNTIYF
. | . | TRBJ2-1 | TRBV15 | TGTGCCACCAGCAGATCCGGTGGCCCTACTAACAATGAGCAGTTCTTC | CATSRSGGPTNNEQFF
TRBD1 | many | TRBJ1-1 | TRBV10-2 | TGCGCCAGCAGGGACAGGAGCATGAACACTGAAGCTTTCTTT | CASRDRSMNTEAFF
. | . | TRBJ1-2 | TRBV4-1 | TGCGCCAGCAGCCCCCTAGGGGGGGGCGGCTATGGCTACACCTTC | CASSPLGGGGYGYTF
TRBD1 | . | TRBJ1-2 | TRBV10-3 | TGTGCCATCAGTGTGAGACAGGGGGCGCAAAACTATGGCTACACCTTC | CAISVRQGAQNYGYTF
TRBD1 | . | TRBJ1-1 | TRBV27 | TGTGCCAGCAGTTGGGGACAGGGATTGAACACTGAAGCTTTCTTT | CASSWGQGLNTEAFF
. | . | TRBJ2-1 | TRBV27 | TGTGCCAGCAGTTTCGGACAGTTATCCTACAATGAGCAGTTCTTC | CASSFGQLSYNEQFF
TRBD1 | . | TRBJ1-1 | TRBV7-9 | TGTTCCAGCACCGGACAGGGTGGGCCCGCTTTCTTT | CSSTGQGGPAFF
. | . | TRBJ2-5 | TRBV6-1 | TGTGCCCTGCGGGCCTTTGGGGAGACCCAGTACTTC | CALRAFGETQYF
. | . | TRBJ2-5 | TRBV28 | TGTGCCACCCAAATGTCGTGGGAGAAGGAGACCCAGTACTTC | CATQMSWEKETQYF
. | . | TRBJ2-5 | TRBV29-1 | TGCAGCGTTCTCGGGTTACCCAGCGAGACCCAGTACTTC | CSVLGLPSETQYF
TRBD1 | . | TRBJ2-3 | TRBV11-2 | TGTGCCAGCAGCTTGGAACAGGGGGCAATTACGCAGTATTTT | CASSLEQGAITQYF